These 3 T cell receptor beta chains came from one sample sequenced in a study of blood T cell repertoires in COVID-19 (dated by TCRdb to 2019 to 2021). Library preparation used the immunoSEQ multiplex PCR assay. Imported from immuneACCESS, the table was reduced by TCRdb to in-frame sequences with V and J called. These copies leave out some clones; in studies compared against another copy, an unresolved V gene accounts for under half, and the cause of the remainder is not known. A total of about 71,000 clones appear in this sample, approximately 88% of them only once. Less than 2.5% of the sample lies in the top ten. Sequencing was carried out using peripheral blood. The receptors were gathered from a human donor in a cohort sampled during active COVID-19.

The chain uses TRBV7-2 and TRBJ1-6; D not resolved. Trimming shortened V by 0 bases and J by 12 bases, and 15 bases separated the two germline ends. The germline CDR1 and CDR2 sequences are SGHTA and FQGNSA. The CDR3 runs to 15 residues. CDR3 loop: CASSLAGGHRRPLHF. In DNA, the CDR3 is TGTGCCAGCAGCTTAGCGGGAGGCCATAGGAGACCCCTCCACTTT.

This chain links TRBV2 with TRBJ2-5; 8 positions agree with TRBD1. V was pared by 6 bases and J by 4 bases, with 4 bases of the junction left unmatched. The CDR3 totals 13 residues. Germline CDR1 reads SNHLY; CDR2 reads FYNNEI. The CDR3 DNA sequence: TGTGCCAGCAGAAAAGGACAGGGAGAGACCCAGTACTTC. This codes for CASRKGQGETQYF.

The sample holds a few counts of this clone. The chain recombines TRBV5-5 with TRBJ2-7, with 7 bases matching TRBD1. The germline gives CDR1 SGHKS, CDR2 YYEKEE (reference sequence). Trimming removed 4 bases from V and 5 bases from J; junction bases left unmatched: 6. The CDR3 is 13 residues long. CDR3 coding DNA: TGTGCCAGCAGCGTACCAACAGGGGACGAGCAGTACTTC. Residues: CASSVPTGDEQYF.